The 16 T cell receptor beta chains presented below share a single source sample, sequenced in a study of T cell repertoires in aging, cancer and after chemotherapy. Rearranged V-D-J TRB sequences were amplified with a mixed TRB-A/B primer pool. TCRdb redid the calling of the multiplex PCR reads with MiXCR, one entry per CDR3 protein. The repertoire consists of roughly 3,500 distinct CDR3 sequences, with about a fifth occurring once and the leading ten covering under 25%. Peripheral blood genomic DNA, not sorted cells or RNA, was the template. The specimen was blood. All receptors come from a human donor with a blood cancer.

Within the sample, this clonotype is medium-sized. This chain connects TRBV6-1 to TRBJ2-6; D not resolved. V was pared by 2 bases and J by 4 bases, with 12 bases between. The CDR3 has 16 amino acids. CDR1 is MNHNS, CDR2 SASEGT, per germline. The CDR3 spells CASSENPKAGANVLTF. The CDR3 nucleotides read TGTGCCAGCAGTGAAAACCCAAAAGCGGGGGCCAACGTCCTGACTTTC.

With regard to this clonotype: This clone may be a read error of a much larger clone one base away. The chain carries TRBV6-9 and TRBJ2-1, with 8 bases aligning to TRBD2. Unmatched junction bases numbered 6, after V lost 4 bases and J lost 13 bases. Germline CDR1 reads MNHGY; CDR2 reads SVAAGI. The CDR3 runs 12 residues. The CDR3 here is CASSFISGTQFF. CDR3 nucleotide sequence: TGTGCCAGCAGTTTCATTAGCGGGACTCAGTTCTTC.

Remarks on this clonotype: A much larger clone is a single base away; this may be a read error. The gene calls are TRBV27 and TRBJ1-2; D is uncertain. The V end lost 6 bases, the J end lost 7 bases, and 24 bases lay between the germline ends. This CDR3 has 16 residues. Germline CDR1 reads MNHEY; CDR2 reads SMNVEV (reference sequence). CDR3 region: CASRGGSLEGYRGYTF. CDR3 nucleotides: TGTGCCAGCAGGGGAGGCAGCTTAGAGGGATATCGTGGCTACACCTTC.

V is TRBV20-1 and J is TRBJ2-7; 8 nucleotides agree with TRBD1. The CDR3 contains 16 residues. Per germline, CDR1 DFQATT and CDR2 SNEGSKA (reference sequence). J lost 2 bases, V lost 6 bases, and 15 bases had no gene match. The CDR3 reads CSAEAPDRVNTYEQYF. For the CDR3, the DNA is TGCAGTGCCGAGGCCCCGGACAGGGTTAACACCTACGAGCAGTACTTC.

This clonotype is classed as medium-sized (0.01 to 0.1%). The chain is built from TRBV20-1 and TRBJ2-7; perhaps TRBD1 as D (7 bases). V was trimmed by 2 bases and J by 2 bases, leaving 22 bases between them. The length of the CDR3 is 17 residues. CDR1 is DFQATT, CDR2 SNEGSKA, per germline (reference sequence). CDR3 loop: CSARIRAGGRAAYEQYF. DNA for the CDR3: TGCAGTGCTAGAATCCGGGCAGGGGGGCGTGCAGCCTACGAGCAGTACTTC.

This clonotype is termed medium-sized. This rearrangement joins TRBV5-5 to TRBJ2-7; the D gene is possibly TRBD1 (6 bases). V was cut by 0 bases and J by 7 bases, with 11 bases left in between. Germline lookup yields CDR1 SGHKS and CDR2 YYEKEE (reference sequence). The CDR3 length is 13 residues. The CDR3 is CASSLAGVREQYF. For the CDR3, the DNA is TGTGCCAGCAGCTTGGCAGGGGTGAGGGAGCAGTACTTC. The variable domain in full, completed from reference TRBV5-5 and TRBJ2-7, reads DAGVTQSPTHLIKTRGQQVTLRCSPISGHKSVSWYQQVLGQGPQFIFQYYEKEERGRGNFPDRFSARQFPNYSSELNVNALLLGDSALYLCASSLAGVREQYFGPGTRLTVT.

By share, this clonotype counts as medium-sized. The J gene is TRBJ1-2, the V gene TRBV6-2 or TRBV6-3; D call uncertain. The V gene lost 2 bases and the J gene lost 7 bases, with 5 bases spanning the gap. Per germline, CDR1 MNHEY and CDR2 SVGEGT. The CDR3 extends over 11 amino acids. The CDR3, as DNA: TGTGCCAGCAGTTACATGGGTGGCTACACCTTC. Translating it yields CASSYMGGYTF.

Concerning this clonotype itself: A read error may be the cause here, since a much bigger clone is one base away. The V call is TRBV6-4, the J call TRBJ2-7; D is unclear. Trimming shortened V by 3 bases and J by 2 bases, and 2 bases separated the two germline ends. The germline V gene has CDR1 MRHNA and CDR2 SNTAGT. The CDR3 is 11 amino acids. The CDR3 reads CASSEAYEQYF. CDR3 in DNA: TGTGCCAGCAGTGAGGCCTACGAGCAGTACTTC.

The chain uses TRBV7-9 and TRBJ1-2, with D unclear. CDR3 length: 13 residues. Germline CDR1 is SEHNR and CDR2 is FQNEAQ (reference sequence). V was pared by 3 bases and J by 4 bases, with 9 bases between. The CDR3 sequence is CASSLDVRYGYTF. In nucleotides, the CDR3 is TGTGCCAGCAGCTTGGACGTCCGCTATGGCTACACCTTC.

By sample fraction, this clonotype is medium-sized. CDR3 bases: TGTGCCAGCAGTCTCGGCGACAGGGGGGATGGCTACACCTTC. This gives the protein CASSLGDRGDGYTF. V and J are TRBV27 and TRBJ1-2; 9 bases agree with TRBD1. Germline lookup yields CDR1 MNHEY and CDR2 SMNVEV (reference sequence). V dropped 5 bases and J dropped 6; count of bases not matched to a gene: 7. The CDR3 consists of 14 residues.

Worth noting for this clonotype: One junction end does not reproduce the germline sequence, and a read error may be involved. The chain combines TRBV4-3 with TRBJ1-1, with D perhaps TRBD1 (5 bases). The CDR3 loop spans 15 amino acids. In germline, CDR1 is LGHNA, CDR2 YSLEER. The CDR3 loop reads CASSQGRTTGTEAFF. The DNA for the CDR3 is TGTGCCAGCAGCCAAGGCCGGACTACAGGCACTGAAGCTTTCTTT.

The chain uses TRBV5-4 and TRBJ2-5; 15 nucleotides match TRBD2. The J segment lost 5 bases and the V segment lost 4 bases, leaving 12 bases of the junction unmatched. CDR1 and CDR2 from the germline V gene are SGHNT and YYREEE (reference sequence). The CDR3 has 18 residues. The CDR3 DNA reads as TGTGCCAGCAGCCGGGGAGGGACTAGCGGGAGGATGTATGAGACCCAGTACTTC. Protein product: CASSRGGTSGRMYETQYF.

This chain uses TRBV2 with TRBJ2-3; 13 bases match TRBD2. The CDR3 runs to 15 residues. Germline trimming cut 6 bases from V and 2 bases from J; bases unmatched to any gene: 2. Germline CDR1 SNHLY, CDR2 FYNNEI. In DNA, the CDR3 is TGTGCCAGCAGACTAGCGGGGGGGCCCACAGATACGCAGTATTTT. It yields the protein CASRLAGGPTDTQYF.

This clonotype qualifies as medium-sized (0.01 to 0.1%). V gene TRBV6-5 combines with J gene TRBJ1-5; TRBD1 might be the D (5 bases). In germline, CDR1 is MNHEY, CDR2 SVGAGI. Trimming stripped 5 bases from V and 7 bases from J, with 18 bases between. The CDR3 loop spans 15 amino acids. CDR3 in DNA: TGTGCCAGCAGTCGGGACGGGACGCCGGGGCAGCCCCAGCATTTT. Translated, it gives CASSRDGTPGQPQHF.

This clonotype is termed medium-sized. V and J are TRBV6-1 and TRBJ2-5; D not resolved. The germline V gene encodes CDR1 MNHNS and CDR2 SASEGT. Trimming shortened V by 4 bases and J by 5 bases, and 11 bases separated the two germline ends. CDR3 size: 13 residues. The chain's CDR3 is CASSAVRMETQYF. Here the CDR3 DNA reads TGTGCCAGCAGTGCCGTTAGAATGGAGACCCAGTACTTC.

By share, this clonotype ranks as medium-sized. J is TRBJ2-2 and V is TRBV5-6, with D possibly being TRBD2 (5 bases). Germline CDR1 reads SGHDT; CDR2 reads YYEEEE. The V end was cut by 5 bases, the J end by 1 base, with 9 bases between. The CDR3 totals 14 residues. CDR3 sequence reads: CASRKDLNTGELFF. DNA of the CDR3: TGTGCCAGCAGGAAGGACTTGAACACCGGGGAGCTGTTTTTT.